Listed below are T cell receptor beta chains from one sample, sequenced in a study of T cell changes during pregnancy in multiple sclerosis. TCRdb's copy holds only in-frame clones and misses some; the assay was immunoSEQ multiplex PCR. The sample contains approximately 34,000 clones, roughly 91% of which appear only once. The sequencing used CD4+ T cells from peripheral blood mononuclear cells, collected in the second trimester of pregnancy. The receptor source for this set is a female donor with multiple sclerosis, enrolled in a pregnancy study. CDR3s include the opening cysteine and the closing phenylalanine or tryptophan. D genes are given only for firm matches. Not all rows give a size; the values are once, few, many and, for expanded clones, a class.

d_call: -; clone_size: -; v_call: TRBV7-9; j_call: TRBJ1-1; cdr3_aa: CASSFDLGDTEAFF; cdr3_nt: TGTGCCAGCAGTTTCGACCTCGGGGACACTGAAGCTTTCTTT
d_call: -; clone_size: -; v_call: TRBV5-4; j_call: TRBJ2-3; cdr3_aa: CASSSPLGGTSTDTQYF; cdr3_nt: TGTGCCAGCAGCTCCCCCCTTGGCGGGACTAGCACAGATACGCAGTATTTT
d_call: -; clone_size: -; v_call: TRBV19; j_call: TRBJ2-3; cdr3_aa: CATRYRASTDTQYF; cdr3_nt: TGTGCCACTCGATACAGGGCTAGCACAGATACGCAGTATTTT
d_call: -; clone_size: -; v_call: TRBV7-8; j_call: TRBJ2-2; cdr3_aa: CASSLGLFGELFF; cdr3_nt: TGTGCCAGCAGCTTAGGTCTATTTGGGGAGCTGTTTTTT
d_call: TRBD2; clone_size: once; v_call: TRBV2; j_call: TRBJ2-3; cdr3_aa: CASSLLSLAGGRDTQYF; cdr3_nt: TGTGCCAGCAGCCTGCTTAGTTTAGCGGGAGGCCGGGATACGCAGTATTTT
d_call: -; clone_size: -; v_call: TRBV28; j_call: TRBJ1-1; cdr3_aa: CASSFHPGNLYTEAFF; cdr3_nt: TGTGCCAGCAGTTTCCATCCAGGGAACCTCTACACTGAAGCTTTCTTT
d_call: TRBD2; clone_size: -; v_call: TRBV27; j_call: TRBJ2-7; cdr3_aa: CASSLFWASGDVTYEQYF; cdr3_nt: TGTGCCAGCAGTTTATTCTGGGCTAGCGGAGACGTTACCTACGAGCAGTACTTC
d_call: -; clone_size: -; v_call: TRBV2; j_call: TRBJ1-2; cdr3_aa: CASSVARGYTF; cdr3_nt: TGTGCCAGCAGTGTGGCCAGGGGCTACACCTTC
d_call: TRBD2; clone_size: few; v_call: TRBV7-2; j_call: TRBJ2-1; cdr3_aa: CASSRFLAGGIAGNEQFF; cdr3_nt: TGTGCCAGCAGCCGATTCTTAGCGGGAGGGATTGCCGGCAATGAGCAGTTCTTC
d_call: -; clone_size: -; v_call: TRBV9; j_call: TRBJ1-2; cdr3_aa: CASSVGGDGYTF; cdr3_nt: TGTGCCAGCAGCGTAGGGGGCGATGGCTACACCTTC
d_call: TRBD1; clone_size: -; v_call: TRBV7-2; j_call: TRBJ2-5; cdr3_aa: CASSLSGTGIYETQYF; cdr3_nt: TGTGCCAGCAGCTTGTCCGGGACAGGGATTTATGAGACCCAGTACTTC
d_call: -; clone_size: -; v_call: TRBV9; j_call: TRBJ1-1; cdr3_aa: CASSVGGGGGYTEAFF; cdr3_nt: TGTGCCAGCAGCGTTGGTGGGGGGGGCGGGTACACTGAAGCTTTCTTT
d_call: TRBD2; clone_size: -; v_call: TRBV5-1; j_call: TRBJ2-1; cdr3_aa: CASAEGTSSYNEQFF; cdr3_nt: TGCGCCAGCGCCGAGGGGACTAGCTCCTACAATGAGCAGTTCTTC
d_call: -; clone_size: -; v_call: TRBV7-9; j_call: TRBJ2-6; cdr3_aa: CASSRSGANVLTF; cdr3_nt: TGTGCCAGCAGTCGTTCTGGGGCCAACGTCCTGACTTTC
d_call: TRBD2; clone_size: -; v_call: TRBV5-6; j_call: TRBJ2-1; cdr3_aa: CASSFWASGRTYNEQFF; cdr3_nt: TGTGCCAGCAGCTTCTGGGCTAGCGGGAGAACCTACAATGAGCAGTTCTTC
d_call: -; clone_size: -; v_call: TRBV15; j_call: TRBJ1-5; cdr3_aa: CATSRDSGTQQPQHF; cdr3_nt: TGTGCCACCAGCAGAGACTCCGGGACACAGCAGCCCCAGCATTTT
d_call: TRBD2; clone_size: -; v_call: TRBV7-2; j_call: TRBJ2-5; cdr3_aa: CASSPPGLAGGTETQYF; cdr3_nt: TGTGCCAGCAGCCCACCTGGACTAGCGGGAGGAACAGAGACCCAGTACTTC
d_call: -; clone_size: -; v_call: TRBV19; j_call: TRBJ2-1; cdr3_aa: CASRIDHSSYNEQFF; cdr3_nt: TGTGCCAGTAGAATAGATCATAGCTCCTACAATGAGCAGTTCTTC